This TCR beta chain was documented in a study of T cells after yellow fever vaccination. Each CDR3 protein is one row after TCRdb ran MiXCR on the 5' RACE reads. The repertoire holds 400,000 to 650,000 distinct CDR3 sequences, about a fifth seen once, with 16% in the top ten. The V and J ends lost 3 bases and 4 bases, in that order; junction bases with no gene match: 4. The CDR3 spans 15 residues. This clonotype was counted only a few times. The clonotype was recovered from a man aged 18 to 35 who received the YFV17D yellow fever vaccine. This sequence joins TRBV12-3 or TRBV12-4 and TRBJ2-2; 8 nucleotides agree with TRBD1. Sequencing used PBMCs, obtained less than 25 days after the first yellow fever vaccination. The CDR3: CASSFQGASTGELFF. The CDR3 DNA reads TGTGCCAGCAGTTTTCAGGGGGCGTCCACCGGGGAGCTGTTTTTT.